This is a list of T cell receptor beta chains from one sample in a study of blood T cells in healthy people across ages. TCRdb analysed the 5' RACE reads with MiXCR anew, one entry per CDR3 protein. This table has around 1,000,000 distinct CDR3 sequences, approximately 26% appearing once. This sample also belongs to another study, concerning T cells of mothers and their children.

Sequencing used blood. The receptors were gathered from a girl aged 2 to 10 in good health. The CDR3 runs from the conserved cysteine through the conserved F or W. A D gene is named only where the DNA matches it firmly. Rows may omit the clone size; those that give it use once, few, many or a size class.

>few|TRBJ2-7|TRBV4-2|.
TGTGCCAGCAGCCAGGCCTCCGGGGGCTCCTACGAGCAGTACTTC
CASSQASGGSYEQYF
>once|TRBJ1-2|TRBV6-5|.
TGTGCCAGCAGTTTAAAGGTTGGAGATGACTATGGCTACACCTTC
CASSLKVGDDYGYTF
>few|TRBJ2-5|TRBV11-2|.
TGTGCCAGCAGCCCGCGACAGGCACCTCAAGAGACCCAGTACTTC
CASSPRQAPQETQYF
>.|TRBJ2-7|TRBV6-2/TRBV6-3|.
TGTGCCAGCAACGTGGCGGGGCGGTACGAGCAGTACTTC
CASNVAGRYEQYF
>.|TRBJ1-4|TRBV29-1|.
TGCAGCGTTGGGAGGGTGGCTAGAGATGAAAAACTGTTTTTT
CSVGRVARDEKLFF
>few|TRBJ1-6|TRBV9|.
TGTGCCAGCAGCGCGCAGGTGAAGAATTCACCCCTCCACTTT
CASSAQVKNSPLHF
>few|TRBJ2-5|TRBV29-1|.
TGCAGCGTTGGGCCGGGAGTCCAAGAGGCCCAGTACTTC
CSVGPGVQEAQYF
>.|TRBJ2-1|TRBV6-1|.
TGTGCCAGCAGTGAACATAGCGGAGGACTCCCGGAGCAGTTCTTC
CASSEHSGGLPEQFF
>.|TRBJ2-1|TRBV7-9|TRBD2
TGTGCCAGCAGCTTTATACTAGCGGCAAGCTCCTACAATGAGCAGTTCTTC
CASSFILAASSYNEQFF
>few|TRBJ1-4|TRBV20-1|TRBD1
TGCAGTGCTAGAGGGCAGGGGGCTGAAAAACTGTTTTTT
CSARGQGAEKLFF
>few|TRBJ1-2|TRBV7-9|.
TGTGCCAGCAGCTTAGAAGGCATCCACCATGGCTACGCCTTC
CASSLEGIHHGYAF
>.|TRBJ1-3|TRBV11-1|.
TGTGCCAGCAGCTTAGCGAAGGTCGGCAGGCCCTCTGGAAACACCATATATTTT
CASSLAKVGRPSGNTIYF
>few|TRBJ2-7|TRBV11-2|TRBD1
TGTGCCAGCGGTTACGGGACAGCCGAGCAGTACTTC
CASGYGTAEQYF
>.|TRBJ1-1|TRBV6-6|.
TGTGCCAGCAGCACAACAGGCACTGAAGCTTTCTTT
CASSTTGTEAFF
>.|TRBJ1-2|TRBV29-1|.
TGCAGCGTTAACGACGGCTATGGCTACACCTTC
CSVNDGYGYTF
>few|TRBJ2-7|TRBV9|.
TGTGCCAGCAGCGGACCACCTGACTTTACCTACGAGCAGTACTTC
CASSGPPDFTYEQYF
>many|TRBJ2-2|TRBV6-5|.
TGTGCCAGCAGTTACTCGATCCTGCCCAACACCGGGGAGCTGTTTTTT
CASSYSILPNTGELFF
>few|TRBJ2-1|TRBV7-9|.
TGTGCCAGCAGCCGCCTGAGGGACGATCCAAGGAATGAGCAGTTCTTC
CASSRLRDDPRNEQFF
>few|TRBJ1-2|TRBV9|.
TGTGCCAGCAGCGGGACTGGCCAAGCTAACTATGGCTACACCTTC
CASSGTGQANYGYTF
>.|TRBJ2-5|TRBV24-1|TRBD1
TGTGCCACCAGTGATTTCGGGACAGGGGGAAGACAAGAGACCCAGTACTTC
CATSDFGTGGRQETQYF
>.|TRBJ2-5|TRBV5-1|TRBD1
TGCGCCAGCAGCTGGATCTGGGACAGGACCGAGACCCAGTACTTC
CASSWIWDRTETQYF
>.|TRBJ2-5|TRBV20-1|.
TGCAGTGCTAGTCACCTAGTAGAGACCCAGTACTTC
CSASHLVETQYF
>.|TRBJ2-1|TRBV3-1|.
TGTGCCAGCAGCCAAAACTCTCCCGGGGGCTTGCGGAATGAGCAGTTCTTC
CASSQNSPGGLRNEQFF
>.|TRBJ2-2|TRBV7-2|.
TGTGCCAGCAGCTTTCCCCTTAGCGTCGAAGACACCGGGGAGCTGTTTTTT
CASSFPLSVEDTGELFF
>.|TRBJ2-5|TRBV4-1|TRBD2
TGCGCCAGCAGCCAAGAAGCAACTAGCGGGAGGGTTTTGGAGGAGACCCAGTACTTC
CASSQEATSGRVLEETQYF
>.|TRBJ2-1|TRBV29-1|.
TGCAGCGTTGAATCGGACCCCGGCGATGAGCAGTTCTTC
CSVESDPGDEQFF
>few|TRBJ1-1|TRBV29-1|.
TGCAGCGTTGATAGCAGGACTGTGAACACTGAAGCTTTCTTT
CSVDSRTVNTEAFF
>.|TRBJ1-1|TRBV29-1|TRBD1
TGCAGCGGCCAACAGGGGGAAGCTTTCTTT
CSGQQGEAFF
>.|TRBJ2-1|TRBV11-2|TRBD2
TGTGCCAGCACAGGACTAGTTAAGACGAATGAGCAGTTCTTC
CASTGLVKTNEQFF
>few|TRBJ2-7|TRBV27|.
TGTGCCAGCAGTTTTCGGAGAACCCAATACGAGCAGTACTTC
CASSFRRTQYEQYF
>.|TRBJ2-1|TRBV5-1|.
TGCGCCAGCAGCAGCGTGTACAATGAGCAGTTCTTC
CASSSVYNEQFF
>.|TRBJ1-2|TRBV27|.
TGTGCCAGCAGTTCAGCCCGGGAGGCATATGGCTACACCTTC
CASSSAREAYGYTF
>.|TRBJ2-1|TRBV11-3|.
TGTGCCAGCAGCTTAGACCCAGCGCCGGGGAATGAGCAGTTCTTC
CASSLDPAPGNEQFF
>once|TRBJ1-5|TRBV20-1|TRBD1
TGCAGTGCTAGTATGGGACAGGGAACCCATCAGCCCCAGCATTTT
CSASMGQGTHQPQHF
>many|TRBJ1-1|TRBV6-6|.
TGTGCCAGCAGTTACTCCTCGGGGGGCGGGTATTTCGACACTGAAGCTTTCTTT
CASSYSSGGGYFDTEAFF
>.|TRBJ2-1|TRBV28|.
TGTGCCAGCACCCTGGGGGGGACAGGCTCCAATGAGCAGTTCTTC
CASTLGGTGSNEQFF
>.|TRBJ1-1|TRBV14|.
TGTGCCAGCAGCCAAGAGTACGGTGAAGCTTTCTTT
CASSQEYGEAFF
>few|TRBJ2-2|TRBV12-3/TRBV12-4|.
TGTGCCAGCAAATCAAGCGACGGAGGGAAGACCGGGGAGCTGTTTTTT
CASKSSDGGKTGELFF
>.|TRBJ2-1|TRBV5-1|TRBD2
TGCGCCAGCAGCTTACGGGAGGGCCCAGAGGATGAGCAGTTCTTC
CASSLREGPEDEQFF
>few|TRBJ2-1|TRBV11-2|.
TGTGCCAGCAGCCCATGGACGGTCAGCTCCTACAATGAGCAGTTCTTC
CASSPWTVSSYNEQFF
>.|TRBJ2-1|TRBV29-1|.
TGCAGCGTTTGCGGGGTCAATGAGCAGTTCTTC
CSVCGVNEQFF
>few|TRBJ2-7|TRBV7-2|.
TGTGCCAGCAGCTTATCGGCAGGGGTAACCTACGAGCAGTACTTC
CASSLSAGVTYEQYF